This T cell receptor beta chain was retrieved from a study of blood T cells in healthy people across ages (dated by TCRdb to between 2014 and 2017). Context from the whole study: In model experiments, roughly one uniquely barcoded TCR beta cDNA molecule per two T cells was captured by template switching. The study measured age-related changes in TCR beta repertoire diversity using deep sequencing normalized with unique cDNA molecular identifiers. The donors were divided into four age groups: young (average approximately 17 years), middle-aged (about 39), aged (roughly 66) and long-lived (roughly 88). To avoid experimental bias, donors of different ages were randomly spread across the sequencing lanes. For two donors (one aged 18 to 29 and one aged 80 or older), the study analyzed two additional independent replicas of 1 million unique cDNA reads from the same blood draw.

Results the study describes overall, beyond this receptor: Because the CMV infection status of the donors was unknown, age-related changes in expanded clonotypes may potentially have been confounded. The long-lived group showed more naive CD4+ T cells, fewer expanded clones and increased TCR diversity than the aged group, suggesting age selection. Observed TCR beta diversity per million T cells fell roughly linearly with age, and a significant reduction was already apparent by age around 40. There was a strong correlation between observed TCR beta diversity and the percentage of naive T cells measured by flow cytometry. Total diversity estimates from one million sequenced T cells were considered lower bounds and underestimates. Because profiling used bulk unsorted PBMCs, naive and antigen-experienced compartments could not be compared conclusively.

Comments on this clonotype: This receptor's antigen is unknown. Base qualities are not recorded, but no much larger clone differs from it by a single base.

Library method: 5' RACE. The run used an Illumina HiSeq 2500. A second PCR of about 6 to 12 cycles was performed with a sample-barcoded 5' primer and a J-beta primer mix. A unique molecular identifier was introduced onto each TCR beta cDNA molecule by a template-switch 5' adaptor carrying 12 random nucleotides. Each sample yielded at least 3 million CDR3-containing paired-end reads. First-strand cDNA synthesis was performed from all RNA using the Mint cDNA synthesis kit, with priming by a TRBC-specific oligonucleotide. All cDNA was treated with uracil-DNA glycosylase and then went through a first 18-cycle PCR with the universal primers M1SS and BC2_uni_R. The original pipeline was this. For normalization, 1 million high-quality reads, each with a distinct molecular identifier, were randomly selected from each sample. Reads with shared molecular identifiers were discarded instead of being binned into consensus sequences. MiTCR, with a Q25 quality threshold and the strictest error-elimination algorithm, was used for CDR3 identification, clonotype clustering and error correction. A nonparametric unseen species model using Euler transformation provided a lower-bound estimate of total TCR beta diversity. TCRdb cleaned the public reads at Q25 with fastp, built clones with MiXCR and kept in-frame beta chains. Each CDR3 protein appears once, grouped with its most common genes and DNA. The V and J calls here are based on TCRdb, not the publication. Here the sample has 1.5 million to 2 million distinct CDR3 sequences; 28% occur a single time. The ten largest clones take up roughly 8% of the sample.

The germline V gene supplies CDR1 SGHTA and CDR2 FQGNSA. From its cysteine to its phenylalanine, the CDR3 spans 16 amino acids. Only the CDR3 region is kept as DNA, spanning 48 bases read in frame from base 1. V is pared back by 7 bases and J by 7 bases, with 24 bases lying between the germline termini. Donors were roughly 40 systemically healthy Caucasian individuals from Russia aged roughly 6 to 90 years. Roughly 11 milliliters of peripheral blood were drawn from each donor into EDTA-treated Vacutainer tubes. Ficoll-Paque density-gradient centrifugation was used to isolate PBMCs, with at least 7 million obtained per sample. Total RNA, at least 5 micrograms per sample, was extracted from PBMCs with Trizol reagent. For every donor, flow cytometry on a PBMC aliquot measured the percentage of naive CD45RAhigh/CD27high T cells.

The chain is assembled from TRBV7-2 and TRBJ2-3, and possibly TRBD2, on 5 matching bases. Sequencing was performed on blood. The TCR sequence derives from a young woman in good health. The DNA sequence is given as TGTGCCAGCACCCTATTCTCGAGACGGGAAGGAAATACGCAGTATTTT. Its translation reads: CASTLFSRREGNTQYF.